This T cell receptor beta chain was observed in a study of T cell responses to AZD1222 COVID-19 vaccine. General observations from the study: Spike-specific TCR breadth and depth both grew after two AZD1222 doses. CD4 TCRs covered the whole spike, strongest at regions 160-218 and 743-854. Females outnumbered males among donors, who were mostly white British; clonal diversity was possibly underestimated.

Trimming took 5 bases from V and 4 from J, leaving 6 bases between them. The CDR3 sequence is 11 residues long. Per germline, CDR1 KGHSH and CDR2 LQKENI. Note on this clone: Antigen: not known.

Assay used: immunoSEQ multiplex PCR; TCRdb lists only in-frame clones, some missing. The sample consists of 95,000 to 150,000 clones, approximately 85% of them appearing once. This sequence was found in an adult in good health. The chain joins TRBV18 to TRBJ2-7, with unresolved D. The sequencing here drew on peripheral blood, taken on day 0 of AZD1222 vaccination. This CDR3 reads CASSTGYEQYF. The CDR3 DNA reads as TGTGCCAGCTCAACGGGTTACGAGCAGTACTTC.